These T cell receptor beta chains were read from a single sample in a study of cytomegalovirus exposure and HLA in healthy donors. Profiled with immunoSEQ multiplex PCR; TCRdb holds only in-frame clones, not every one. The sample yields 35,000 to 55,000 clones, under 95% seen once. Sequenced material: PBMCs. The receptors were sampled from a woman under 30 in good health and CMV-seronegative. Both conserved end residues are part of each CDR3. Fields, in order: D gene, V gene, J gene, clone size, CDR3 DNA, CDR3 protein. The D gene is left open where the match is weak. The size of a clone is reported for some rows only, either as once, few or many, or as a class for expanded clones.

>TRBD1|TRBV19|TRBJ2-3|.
TGTGCCAGTAGTCGGGACAGGGGGCATGTAAGCACAGATACGCAGTATTTT
CASSRDRGHVSTDTQYF
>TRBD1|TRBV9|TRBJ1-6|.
TGTGCCAGCAGCGTAGCAGGGGGCGAATCGGGTTCACCCCTCCACTTT
CASSVAGGESGSPLHF
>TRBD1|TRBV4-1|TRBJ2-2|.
TGCGCCAGCAGCCCGACAGGGGGTCTAAGCGTCGGGGAGCTGTTTTTT
CASSPTGGLSVGELFF
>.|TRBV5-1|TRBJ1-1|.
TGCGCCAGCAGCTTGGAGAGAGGTTCCACTGAAGCTTTCTTT
CASSLERGSTEAFF
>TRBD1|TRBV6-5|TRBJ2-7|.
TGTGCCAGCAGTTACTCAGGGACAGGCCCTGACGAGCAGTACTTC
CASSYSGTGPDEQYF
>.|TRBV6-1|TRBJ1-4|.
TGTGCCAGCACTCAAACAGTTCTAAATGAAAAACTGTTTTTT
CASTQTVLNEKLFF
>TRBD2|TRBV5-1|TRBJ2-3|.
TGCGCCAGCAGCTGGGAGGGAGGGACAGATACGCAGTATTTT
CASSWEGGTDTQYF
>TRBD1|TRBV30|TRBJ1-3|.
TGTGCCGGGGACAGGGCCGAACCGCCTGGAAACACCATATATTTT
CAGDRAEPPGNTIYF
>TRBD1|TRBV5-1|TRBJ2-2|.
TGCGCCAGCAGCCCACAGGGGGTCGCGAACACCGGGGAGCTGTTTTTT
CASSPQGVANTGELFF
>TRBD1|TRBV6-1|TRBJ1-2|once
TGTGCCAGCAGTGACATCCCGGGACAGACACCTTACACCTTC
CASSDIPGQTPYTF
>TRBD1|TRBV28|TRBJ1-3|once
TGTGCCAGCAGTCCCGGGGACAGGGGGCTTTCTGGAAACACCATATATTTT
CASSPGDRGLSGNTIYF
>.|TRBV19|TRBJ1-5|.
TGTGCCAGTACCCTGACAGGCAATCAGCCCCAGCATTTT
CASTLTGNQPQHF
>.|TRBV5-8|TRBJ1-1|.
TGTGCCAGCAGCGAGACTAAGAGTTACATGAACACTGAAGCTTTCTTT
CASSETKSYMNTEAFF
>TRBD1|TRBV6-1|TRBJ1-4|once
TGTGCCAGCAGTGAAGCGCGACAGGGAGGCATCAATGAAAAACTGTTTTTT
CASSEARQGGINEKLFF
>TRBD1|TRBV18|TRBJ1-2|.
TGTGCCAGCTCACCTCGACAGGGAGAGAGCTATGGCTACACCTTC
CASSPRQGESYGYTF
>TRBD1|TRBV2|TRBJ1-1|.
TGTGCCAGCAGTGACGGACAGGCGATAAACACTGAAGCTTTCTTT
CASSDGQAINTEAFF
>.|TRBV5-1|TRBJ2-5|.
TGCGCCAGCAGCTTAATCACTAGCCAAGAGACCCAGTACTTC
CASSLITSQETQYF
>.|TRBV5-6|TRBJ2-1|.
TGTGCCAGCAGCTACGACACCTCCTCCTACAATGAGCAGTTCTTC
CASSYDTSSYNEQFF
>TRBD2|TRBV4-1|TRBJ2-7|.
TGCGCCAGCAGCCAGGGGCTAGCGGGAGGAAACGAGCAGTACTTC
CASSQGLAGGNEQYF
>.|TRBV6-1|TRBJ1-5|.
TGTGCCAGCAGGAACAGTTATAGCAATCAGCCCCAGCATTTT
CASRNSYSNQPQHF
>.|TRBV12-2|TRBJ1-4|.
TGTGCAAGTCGCCAAGGACAGCTCTGGGATGAAAAACTGTTTTTT
CASRQGQLWDEKLFF